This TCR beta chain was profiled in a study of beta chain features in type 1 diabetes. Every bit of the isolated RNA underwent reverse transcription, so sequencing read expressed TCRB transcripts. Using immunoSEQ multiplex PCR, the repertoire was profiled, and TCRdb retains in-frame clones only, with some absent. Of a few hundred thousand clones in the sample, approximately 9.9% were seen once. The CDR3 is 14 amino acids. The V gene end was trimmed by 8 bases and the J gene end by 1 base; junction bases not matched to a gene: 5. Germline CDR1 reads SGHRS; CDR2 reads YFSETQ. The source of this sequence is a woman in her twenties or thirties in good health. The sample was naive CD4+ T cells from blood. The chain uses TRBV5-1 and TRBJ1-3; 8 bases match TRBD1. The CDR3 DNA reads TGCGCCAGTGGCAGGGGGCATTCTGGAAACACCATATATTTT. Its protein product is CASGRGHSGNTIYF.